The 18 T cell receptor beta chains in this list originate from one sample, sequenced in a study of blood T cell repertoires in COVID-19. This table comes from immunoSEQ multiplex PCR, and its TCRdb copy is limited to in-frame clones, with some not included. Of 200,000 to 250,000 clones listed, around 86% are singletons. Sequenced: peripheral blood. Receptor source: a woman in her twenties or thirties who had recovered from COVID-19.

The chain carries TRBV28 and TRBJ1-2; perhaps TRBD1 as D (5 bases). Germline assignment: CDR1 MDHEN and CDR2 SYDVKM. The CDR3 spans 14 residues. Trimming shortened V by 6 bases and J by 3 bases, and 14 bases separated the two germline ends. CDR3: CASSQPAGHYGYTF. The CDR3 nucleotides are TGTGCCAGCAGCCAGCCGGCAGGGCACTATGGCTACACCTTC.

V and J are TRBV7-2 and TRBJ2-5, with 12 bases identical to TRBD2. This CDR3 is 18 amino acids long. After removal of 5 bases from V and 5 bases from J, the junction contained 15 bases not matched to a gene. CDR1 is SGHTA, CDR2 FQGNSA, per germline. Here the CDR3 DNA reads TGTGCCAGCAGCCTGGTCCCGACGACCGGGACTAGCGGGGAGACCCAGTACTTC. This translates into CASSLVPTTGTSGETQYF.

The J gene is TRBJ2-2, the V gene TRBV6-4; 7 bases line up with TRBD2. In germline, CDR1 is MRHNA, CDR2 SNTAGT. CDR3 length: 14 residues. The V gene end was trimmed by 7 bases and the J gene end by 0 bases; junction bases not matched to a gene: 2. The CDR3 protein is CASIGRPNTGELFF. The DNA for the CDR3 is TGTGCCAGCATCGGGAGGCCGAACACCGGGGAGCTGTTTTTT.

The V and J genes are TRBV2 and TRBJ2-6; 7 bases are a match to TRBD1. This CDR3 spans 14 amino acids. V lost 10 bases to trimming and J lost 0 bases; unmatched junction nucleotides: 3. Germline V CDR1 and CDR2: SNHLY, FYNNEI. This CDR3 reads CATNRGSGANVLTF. In DNA, the CDR3 is TGTGCCACCAACAGGGGCTCTGGGGCCAACGTCCTGACTTTC.

The rearrangement links TRBV30 to TRBJ1-1; tentative D call: TRBD1 (5 bases). The CDR3 spans 12 residues. Germline CDR1 GTSNPN, CDR2 SVGIG (reference sequence). Trimming shortened V by 1 base and J by 5 bases, and 8 bases separated the two germline ends. The CDR3 protein is CAWSAGKTEAFF. In DNA, the CDR3 is TGTGCCTGGAGTGCAGGGAAGACTGAAGCTTTCTTT.

As DNA, the CDR3 is TGTGCCAGCAGCCCCCGACTAGCGGGGTACAATGAGCAGTTCTTC. It yields the protein CASSPRLAGYNEQFF. The chain has TRBV9 and TRBJ2-1, with 11 bases identical to TRBD2. CDR3 length: 15 residues. CDR1 and CDR2 from the germline V gene are SGDLS and YYNGEE. J was trimmed by 4 bases and V by 4 bases; bases with no gene match: 4.

This sequence joins TRBV2 and TRBJ2-7; weak D call: TRBD1 (6 bases). This CDR3 has 13 amino acids. CDR1 is SNHLY and CDR2 is FYNNEI in the germline V gene. V was cut by 6 bases and J by 1 base, with 10 bases left in between. CDR3: CASREQGSYEQYF. As DNA, the CDR3 is TGTGCCAGCAGGGAACAGGGATCCTACGAGCAGTACTTC.

The chain employs TRBV6-6 and TRBJ2-2; 7 bases agree with TRBD1. The trim removed 5 bases at V and 2 bases at J, leaving 5 bases unmatched. The CDR3 totals 15 residues. CDR1 MNHNY and CDR2 SVGAGI come from the germline V gene (reference sequence). CDR3: CASSLGQTNTGELFF. The DNA of the CDR3 is TGTGCCAGCAGTCTGGGACAGACCAACACCGGGGAGCTGTTTTTT.

The chain carries TRBV5-1 and TRBJ2-1; 14 nucleotides match TRBD2. The V segment lost 3 bases and the J segment 8 bases; nucleotides outside the gene matches: 4. The CDR3 covers 15 residues. The V gene's germline CDR1 is SGHRS and CDR2 YFSETQ. The CDR3: CASSWGTSGGYEQFF. The CDR3 DNA follows: TGCGCCAGCAGCTGGGGGACTAGCGGGGGATATGAGCAGTTCTTC.

The chain couples TRBV7-9 to TRBJ2-5, with 8 nucleotides matching TRBD2. This CDR3 is 16 amino acids long. V shed 6 bases, J shed 1 base, and the junction held 10 bases outside the gene matches. From germline, CDR1 is SEHNR and CDR2 FQNEAQ (reference sequence). Written as DNA, the CDR3 is TGTGCCAGCAGTCCCCCGGGCGGGGGGAGCCAAGAGACCCAGTACTTC. Translation: CASSPPGGGSQETQYF.

The count of this clone is one. The V call is TRBV19, the J call TRBJ2-1, with D possibly matching TRBD1 (6 bases). CDR3 length: 14 residues. The V end was cut by 5 bases, the J end by 10 bases, with 18 bases between. Germline V gene data show CDR1 as LNHDA and CDR2 as SQIVND (reference sequence). The CDR3 coding sequence is TGTGCCAGTAGTTTCCTTCCTCGTCAGGGGGAGCAGTTCTTC. It encodes CASSFLPRQGEQFF.

This chain uses TRBV11-2 with TRBJ2-5, with 10 positions matching TRBD2. The ends lost 5 bases at V and 1 base at J; junction bases unmatched: 7. There are 16 residues in the CDR3. The germline gives CDR1 SGHAT, CDR2 FQNNGV. The CDR3: CASSRGSGGAQETQYF. CDR3 sequence (DNA): TGTGCCAGCAGCCGGGGGAGCGGGGGGGCCCAAGAGACCCAGTACTTC.

The rearrangement uses TRBV27 and TRBJ2-4; 8 bases line up with TRBD1. The germline V gene has CDR1 MNHEY and CDR2 SMNVEV (reference sequence). The CDR3 sequence is 13 residues long. V was clipped by 3 bases and J by 11 bases; unmatched bases: 6. The DNA of the CDR3 is TGTGCCAGCAGTTTGACAGGGGCCACGTTTCAGTACTTC. Translating gives CASSLTGATFQYF.

The chain has TRBV27 and TRBJ2-5; D call uncertain. CDR3 length: 13 amino acids. V lost 5 bases and J 2 bases, leaving 9 bases between the germline ends. The germline CDR1 and CDR2 sequences are MNHEY and SMNVEV (reference sequence). As DNA, the CDR3 is TGTGCCAGCAGTCCCCAACTTCAAGAGACCCAGTACTTC. Protein sequence: CASSPQLQETQYF.

The chain links TRBV19 to TRBJ1-2, with D possibly being TRBD1 (5 bases). V was cut by 4 bases and J by 7 bases, with 16 bases left in between. The CDR3 is 14 residues long. The germline CDR1 and CDR2 sequences are LNHDA and SQIVND (reference sequence). CDR3 sequence (DNA): TGTGCCAGTAGTAATGGAGGGTCCGGGGGTGGCTACACCTTC. It specifies CASSNGGSGGGYTF. Filled out from reference TRBV19 and TRBJ1-2, the complete variable domain reads DGGITQSPKYLFRKEGQNVTLSCEQNLNHDAMYWYRQDPGQGLRLIYYSQIVNDFQKGDIAEGYSVSREKKESFPLTVTSAQKNPTAFYLCASSNGGSGGGYTFGSGTRLTVV.

This clone was recorded only once. The chain carries TRBV5-1 and TRBJ2-5; weak D call: TRBD1 (5 bases). The CDR3 has 14 residues. Germline V gene data show CDR1 as SGHRS and CDR2 as YFSETQ. Trimming removed 4 bases from V and 2 bases from J, with 12 bases in between. The CDR3 sequence is CASSPTTVQETQYF. For the CDR3, the DNA is TGCGCCAGCAGCCCTACGACAGTTCAAGAGACCCAGTACTTC.

The V gene is TRBV2, the J gene TRBJ1-5; 8 bases align to TRBD1. CDR1 is SNHLY and CDR2 is FYNNEI in the germline V gene. There are 15 residues in the CDR3. V was clipped by 6 bases and J by 1 base; unmatched bases: 5. The CDR3 reads CASRGTGGSNQPQHF. The CDR3 coding sequence is TGTGCCAGCAGGGGAACAGGGGGGAGCAATCAGCCCCAGCATTTT.

The chain uses TRBV19 and TRBJ1-2, with D uncertain. The CDR3 loop spans 16 amino acids. V lost 0 bases and J lost 4, with 15 bases in between. Germline loops: CDR1 LNHDA, CDR2 SQIVND (reference sequence). The CDR3 sequence: CASSIDSGRELYGYTF. CDR3 sequence (DNA): TGTGCCAGTAGTATAGATTCTGGGAGGGAGCTCTATGGCTACACCTTC.